The rows below give T cell receptor beta chains drawn from one sample of a study of shared clonotypes between healthy human individuals. Some clones are missing from TCRdb's copy, which holds only in-frame ones; the method was immunoSEQ multiplex PCR. The table shows hundreds of thousands of clones, with roughly 83% occurring only once. Material for sequencing was PBMCs. All receptors come from a woman in her thirties or forties in good health. Some clones in this sample may be carry-over from other donors' samples. Each CDR3 is given with its conserved first and last residue. D genes are given only for firm matches. Clone size, where shown, is once, few, many, or a class for clones that have expanded.

D: -
size: -
J: TRBJ2-7
V: TRBV9
CDR3: CASSVEGTVFDEQYF
DNA: TGTGCCAGCAGCGTGGAGGGGACGGTTTTCGACGAGCAGTACTTC

D: TRBD2
size: -
J: TRBJ2-1
V: TRBV5-4
CDR3: CASSSPSSGVSYNEQFF
DNA: TGTGCCAGCAGCTCACCCTCAAGCGGGGTTTCCTACAATGAGCAGTTCTTC

D: -
size: -
J: TRBJ1-3
V: TRBV6-1
CDR3: CASSPKAGNTIYF
DNA: TGTGCCAGCAGCCCGAAAGCTGGAAACACCATATATTTT

D: -
size: -
J: TRBJ1-2
V: TRBV28
CDR3: CASADGNYGYTF
DNA: TGTGCCTCCGCGGACGGCAACTATGGCTACACCTTC

D: TRBD1
size: -
J: TRBJ1-2
V: TRBV7-2
CDR3: CASSLRTGSANYGYTF
DNA: TGTGCCAGCAGCCTACGGACAGGGTCGGCTAACTATGGCTACACCTTC

D: -
size: -
J: TRBJ1-5
V: TRBV7-6
CDR3: CASRHLGLKNSNQPQHF
DNA: TGTGCCAGCAGACATCTCGGGCTAAAAAATAGCAATCAGCCCCAGCATTTT

D: -
size: -
J: TRBJ2-7
V: TRBV25-1
CDR3: CASSESATGSYEQYF
DNA: TGCGCCAGCAGTGAATCAGCGACAGGCTCCTACGAGCAGTACTTC

D: -
size: -
J: TRBJ2-1
V: TRBV11-2
CDR3: CASSPRPRVGNEQFF
DNA: TGTGCCAGCAGCCCCCGTCCCAGGGTGGGCAATGAGCAGTTCTTC

D: TRBD1
size: -
J: TRBJ2-7
V: TRBV27
CDR3: CASSPWTGVEQYF
DNA: TGTGCCAGCAGTCCCTGGACAGGGGTCGAGCAGTACTTC

D: -
size: -
J: TRBJ2-1
V: TRBV21-1
CDR3: CASSTRRSSYNEQFF
DNA: TGTGCCAGCAGCACTCGGAGGAGCTCCTACAATGAGCAGTTCTTC

D: TRBD2
size: -
J: TRBJ2-7
V: TRBV4-2
CDR3: CASSGSGKPEQYF
DNA: TGTGCCAGCAGCGGTAGCGGGAAACCCGAGCAGTACTTC

D: TRBD2
size: once
J: TRBJ2-2
V: TRBV28
CDR3: CASSVWSGLVPGELFF
DNA: TGTGCCAGCAGTGTCTGGTCGGGACTAGTCCCCGGGGAGCTGTTTTTT

D: -
size: -
J: TRBJ2-7
V: TRBV4-2
CDR3: CASSGSPYEQYF
DNA: TGTGCCAGCAGCGGTTCCCCCTACGAGCAGTACTTC

D: -
size: -
J: TRBJ2-1
V: TRBV29-1
CDR3: CSVDGARPSYNEQFF
DNA: TGCAGCGTCGACGGGGCCCGTCCCTCCTACAATGAGCAGTTCTTC

D: TRBD2
size: -
J: TRBJ2-7
V: TRBV19
CDR3: CASSGLAGAYEQYF
DNA: TGTGCCAGTAGTGGACTAGCGGGAGCCTACGAGCAGTACTTC

D: -
size: -
J: TRBJ2-7
V: TRBV6-5
CDR3: CASSRTLSEQYF
DNA: TGTGCCAGCAGCCGGACCCTCAGTGAGCAGTACTTC

D: -
size: -
J: TRBJ2-7
V: TRBV12-2
CDR3: CASRLGRDESEQYF
DNA: TGTGCAAGTCGCTTAGGGAGGGATGAGTCCGAGCAGTACTTC

D: TRBD1
size: -
J: TRBJ1-4
V: TRBV7-9
CDR3: CASSLVYDRENEKLFF
DNA: TGTGCCAGCAGCTTAGTGTATGACAGGGAGAATGAAAAACTGTTTTTT

D: -
size: once
J: TRBJ1-4
V: TRBV2
CDR3: CAIGDRDRGPEKLFF
DNA: TGTGCCATCGGTGACCGGGATAGGGGCCCCGAAAAACTGTTTTTT

D: TRBD2
size: -
J: TRBJ2-2
V: TRBV5-1
CDR3: CASSLLLAANTGELFF
DNA: TGCGCCAGCAGCTTATTACTAGCGGCTAACACCGGGGAGCTGTTTTTT

D: -
size: -
J: TRBJ2-7
V: TRBV19
CDR3: CASSIGLAGYEQYF
DNA: TGTGCCAGTAGTATAGGGCTCGCGGGCTACGAGCAGTACTTC

D: -
size: once
J: TRBJ2-1
V: TRBV7-2
CDR3: CASSLEAPGGPSSYNEQFF
DNA: TGTGCCAGCAGCTTAGAGGCTCCGGGCGGGCCAAGCTCCTACAATGAGCAGTTCTTC

D: -
size: -
J: TRBJ2-3
V: TRBV7-9
CDR3: CASSLGRSLYTDTQYF
DNA: TGTGCCAGCAGCTTGGGGCGGAGCCTTTACACAGATACGCAGTATTTT

D: -
size: -
J: TRBJ2-1
V: TRBV27
CDR3: CASRQGRFVQVGLYNEQFF
DNA: TGTGCCAGCAGACAAGGGAGGTTTGTGCAAGTGGGACTCTACAATGAGCAGTTCTTC

D: -
size: -
J: TRBJ1-2
V: TRBV28
CDR3: CALLTNYGYTF
DNA: TGTGCCTTACTAACTAACTATGGCTACACCTTC

D: -
size: -
J: TRBJ1-2
V: TRBV19
CDR3: CASSPRTPYGYTF
DNA: TGTGCCAGTAGTCCCCGGACACCCTATGGCTACACCTTC

D: -
size: -
J: TRBJ2-7
V: TRBV5-1
CDR3: CASSLVEGYEQYF
DNA: TGCGCCAGCAGCTTGGTAGAGGGATACGAGCAGTACTTC

D: -
size: -
J: TRBJ2-5
V: TRBV30
CDR3: CATDRTSLETQYF
DNA: TGTGCCACAGACAGGACCTCGTTGGAGACCCAGTACTTC

D: TRBD2
size: -
J: TRBJ2-3
V: TRBV10-2
CDR3: CASSSGGADTQYF
DNA: TGCGCCAGCAGCTCGGGAGGCGCAGATACGCAGTATTTT

D: -
size: -
J: TRBJ2-5
V: TRBV29-1
CDR3: CSALGDFQETQYF
DNA: TGCAGCGCCCTGGGGGACTTCCAAGAGACCCAGTACTTC

D: TRBD1
size: -
J: TRBJ2-3
V: TRBV25-1
CDR3: CASSGQGTDTQYF
DNA: TGTGCCAGCTCGGGACAGGGGACAGATACGCAGTATTTT

D: TRBD2
size: -
J: TRBJ2-7
V: TRBV11-2
CDR3: CASNQGGLSYEQYF
DNA: TGTGCCAGCAACCAGGGAGGGCTATCCTACGAGCAGTACTTC

D: -
size: few
J: TRBJ2-7
V: TRBV6-1
CDR3: CASTPTVVGEQYF
DNA: TGTGCCAGCACCCCGACGGTGGTGGGGGAGCAGTACTTC

D: -
size: once
J: TRBJ1-2
V: TRBV7-8
CDR3: CASSLVVGENYGYTF
DNA: TGTGCCAGCAGCTTAGTGGTCGGGGAAAACTATGGCTACACCTTC

D: -
size: -
J: TRBJ1-4
V: TRBV19
CDR3: CASSIGATNEKLFF
DNA: TGTGCCAGTAGTATAGGAGCAACTAATGAAAAACTGTTTTTT

D: -
size: -
J: TRBJ2-6
V: TRBV5-1
CDR3: CASSLDTPGANVLTF
DNA: TGCGCCAGCAGCTTGGACACCCCGGGGGCCAACGTCCTGACTTTC

D: TRBD2
size: -
J: TRBJ2-1
V: TRBV6-4
CDR3: CASSDSAGGPNEQFF
DNA: TGTGCCAGCAGTGACTCGGCGGGAGGGCCGAATGAGCAGTTCTTC

D: TRBD1
size: -
J: TRBJ2-7
V: TRBV7-8
CDR3: CASSTYRGRYEQYF
DNA: TGTGCCAGCAGCACCTACAGGGGGCGTTACGAGCAGTACTTC

D: -
size: -
J: TRBJ2-7
V: TRBV5-4
CDR3: CASSLKQGTPYEQYF
DNA: TGTGCCAGCAGCTTGAAACAGGGCACCCCCTACGAGCAGTACTTC

D: -
size: -
J: TRBJ1-1
V: TRBV5-1
CDR3: CASSLWQPDEAFF
DNA: TGCGCCAGCAGCCTGTGGCAACCCGATGAAGCTTTCTTT

D: -
size: -
J: TRBJ1-2
V: TRBV6-5
CDR3: CASSLSGTNYGYTF
DNA: TGTGCCAGCAGCTTATCCGGGACAAACTATGGCTACACCTTC

D: -
size: -
J: TRBJ2-2
V: TRBV7-9
CDR3: CASSLPGSTGELFF
DNA: TGTGCCAGCAGCTTACCCGGAAGCACCGGGGAGCTGTTTTTT

D: TRBD1
size: few
J: TRBJ2-1
V: TRBV19
CDR3: CASSIGAGGAYNEQFF
DNA: TGTGCCAGTAGTATAGGGGCAGGGGGCGCCTACAATGAGCAGTTCTTC

D: -
size: -
J: TRBJ2-1
V: TRBV19
CDR3: CASSIFAGTQGYSYNEQFF
DNA: TGTGCCAGTAGTATATTCGCGGGAACCCAAGGTTATTCCTACAATGAGCAGTTCTTC

D: TRBD2
size: -
J: TRBJ2-3
V: TRBV4-1
CDR3: CASSQDPISGTSTDTQYF
DNA: TGCGCCAGCAGCCAAGACCCTATTAGCGGGACTAGCACAGATACGCAGTATTTT

D: -
size: -
J: TRBJ1-2
V: TRBV28
CDR3: CASSLLVLGGYTF
DNA: TGTGCCAGCAGTTTATTGGTGTTAGGGGGCTACACCTTC

D: -
size: -
J: TRBJ2-5
V: TRBV5-1
CDR3: CASSWETNFQETQYF
DNA: TGCGCCAGCAGCTGGGAGACAAACTTCCAAGAGACCCAGTACTTC

D: TRBD1
size: few
J: TRBJ2-2
V: TRBV7-8
CDR3: CASSSNPGQGIAGELFF
DNA: TGTGCCAGCAGCTCGAATCCGGGACAGGGGATTGCCGGGGAGCTGTTTTTT